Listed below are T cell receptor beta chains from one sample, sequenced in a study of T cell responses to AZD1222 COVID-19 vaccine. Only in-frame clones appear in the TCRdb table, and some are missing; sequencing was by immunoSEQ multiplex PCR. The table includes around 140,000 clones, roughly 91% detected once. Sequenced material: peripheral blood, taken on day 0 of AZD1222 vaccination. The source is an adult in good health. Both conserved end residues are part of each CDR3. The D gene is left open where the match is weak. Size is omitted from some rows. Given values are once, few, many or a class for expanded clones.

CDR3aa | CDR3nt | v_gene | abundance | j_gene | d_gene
CASMGGGFREETQYF | TGTGCCAGCATGGGGGGCGGCTTCAGGGAAGAGACCCAGTACTTC | TRBV2 | . | TRBJ2-5 | .
CASALWGTSSGNTIYF | TGTGCCAGCGCCCTTTGGGGAACTAGCTCTGGAAACACCATATATTTT | TRBV11-2 | few | TRBJ1-3 | .
CASSQVGGSHRGYTF | TGTGCCAGCAGCCAAGTCGGGGGATCGCATCGGGGCTACACCTTC | TRBV16 | . | TRBJ1-2 | .
CASSGGPGLSTDTQYF | TGTGCCAGCAGTGGAGGGCCGGGACTGTCCACAGATACGCAGTATTTT | TRBV6-1 | once | TRBJ2-3 | .
CASSLGPQLNTEAFF | TGTGCCAGCAGCTTAGGTCCACAGCTGAACACTGAAGCTTTCTTT | TRBV7-2 | . | TRBJ1-1 | .
CASSLDVQGASGYTF | TGCGCCAGCAGCTTGGACGTACAGGGGGCCAGTGGCTACACCTTC | TRBV5-1 | . | TRBJ1-2 | TRBD1
CASSYSFRNTEAFF | TGTGCCAGCAGTTACTCGTTCCGGAACACTGAAGCTTTCTTT | TRBV6-6 | . | TRBJ1-1 | .
CASSPTGTAGELFF | TGTGCCAGCAGCCCGACAGGGACGGCCGGGGAGCTGTTTTTT | TRBV6-5 | . | TRBJ2-2 | TRBD1
CASSGALGSYEQYF | TGTGCCAGCAGTGGGGCCCTAGGGTCCTACGAGCAGTACTTC | TRBV2 | . | TRBJ2-7 | .
CAWLRRVVNTEAFF | TGTGCCTGGTTACGTCGGGTCGTCAACACTGAAGCTTTCTTT | TRBV30 | . | TRBJ1-1 | .
CASRLRTNTGELFF | TGTGCCAGCAGACTTAGGACGAACACCGGGGAGCTGTTTTTT | TRBV6-5 | once | TRBJ2-2 | .
CASSIHVDQPQHF | TGTGCCAGCAGCATACATGTCGATCAGCCCCAGCATTTT | TRBV12-3/TRBV12-4 | . | TRBJ1-5 | .
CASSTRQINQPQHF | TGTGCCAGCAGTACCCGACAGATCAATCAGCCCCAGCATTTT | TRBV28 | . | TRBJ1-5 | .
CATSPGTNEGNEQFF | TGTGCCACCAGCCCGGGCACTAACGAAGGCAATGAGCAGTTCTTC | TRBV24-1 | . | TRBJ2-1 | .
CASRSARNEAFF | TGCGCCAGCAGATCAGCTAGAAATGAAGCTTTCTTT | TRBV5-1 | . | TRBJ1-1 | .
CASSLSVRSYEQYF | TGTGCCAGCAGTTTATCAGTCAGGTCCTACGAGCAGTACTTC | TRBV27 | . | TRBJ2-7 | .
CASSLAISGANVLTF | TGTGCCAGCAGCTTAGCAATCTCTGGGGCCAACGTCCTGACTTTC | TRBV7-2 | . | TRBJ2-6 | .
CAISPGQPLEKLFF | TGTGCCATCAGCCCCGGACAGCCCCTTGAAAAACTGTTTTTT | TRBV10-3 | . | TRBJ1-4 | .
CASSPGQEDYIANTGELFF | TGCGCCAGCAGCCCGGGACAGGAGGATTATATAGCGAACACCGGGGAGCTGTTTTTT | TRBV5-1 | . | TRBJ2-2 | TRBD1
CASSLFGYEQYF | TGTGCCAGCAGTTTATTTGGTTACGAGCAGTACTTC | TRBV27 | . | TRBJ2-7 | .
CASSVSDRGGNEQFF | TGTGCCAGCAGCGTCTCGGACAGGGGAGGCAATGAGCAGTTCTTC | TRBV9 | . | TRBJ2-1 | TRBD1
CASSSADSWEAEAFF | TGTGCCAGCAGCTCCGCCGACAGCTGGGAAGCTGAAGCTTTCTTT | TRBV7-2 | . | TRBJ1-1 | .
CAWSRGGGNTIYF | TGTGCCTGGAGTAGGGGGGGTGGAAACACCATATATTTT | TRBV30 | few | TRBJ1-3 | .
CASSQGSGPQHF | TGCGCCAGCAGCCAGGGATCGGGGCCCCAGCATTTT | TRBV4-1 | . | TRBJ1-5 | .
CASGRTGGDYGYTF | TGCGCCAGCGGAAGGACAGGGGGCGACTATGGCTACACCTTC | TRBV4-1 | . | TRBJ1-2 | TRBD1
CASSRIAGADTQYF | TGTGCCAGCAGTCGGATAGCTGGCGCAGATACGCAGTATTTT | TRBV6-5 | . | TRBJ2-3 | .
CASSVGGQGSYEQYF | TGTGCCAGCAGCGTAGGGGGACAGGGCAGCTACGAGCAGTACTTC | TRBV9 | medium-sized | TRBJ2-7 | TRBD1
CAISESKGPYNSPLHF | TGTGCCATCAGTGAGTCGAAGGGACCTTATAATTCACCCCTCCACTTT | TRBV10-3 | . | TRBJ1-6 | .
CASSPTRVSNQPQHF | TGTGCCAGCAGTCCTACCAGGGTGAGCAATCAGCCCCAGCATTTT | TRBV7-8 | . | TRBJ1-5 | .
CASSVGDRLNEQFF | TGTGCCAGCAGCGTAGGGGACAGGTTGAATGAGCAGTTCTTC | TRBV9 | . | TRBJ2-1 | TRBD1
CASSYTGAHNEQFF | TGTGCCAGCAGTTATACGGGGGCCCACAATGAGCAGTTCTTC | TRBV27 | . | TRBJ2-1 | .
CAWNEQGVGPLHF | TGTGCCTGGAATGAACAGGGGGTGGGACCCCTCCACTTT | TRBV30 | . | TRBJ1-6 | TRBD1
CASSLIGGFEQYF | TGTGCCAGTAGTCTCATTGGGGGGTTCGAGCAGTACTTC | TRBV19 | . | TRBJ2-7 | .
CASSVAGGGLYEQYF | TGTGCCAGCAGCGTAGCGGGGGGGGGCCTATACGAGCAGTACTTC | TRBV9 | . | TRBJ2-7 | TRBD2
CAWLSVLYNSPLHF | TGTGCCTGGCTTTCCGTCCTCTATAATTCACCCCTCCACTTT | TRBV30 | few | TRBJ1-6 | .
CASSQGRGNANTGELFF | TGCGCCAGCAGCCAAGGTAGGGGCAACGCGAACACCGGGGAGCTGTTTTTT | TRBV4-1 | . | TRBJ2-2 | .
CASSVLGGVGTGELFF | TGTGCCAGCAGCGTATTAGGGGGCGTAGGCACCGGGGAGCTGTTTTTT | TRBV9 | once | TRBJ2-2 | TRBD1